The clone carrying this T cell receptor (beta chain) is labeled medium-sized. Its antigen is still unknown. The data belong to a study of T cell repertoires in aging, cancer and after chemotherapy. Looking at the study overall: Donor ages fell into six groups from 30 or younger up to 70 or older. About 10 million TCR reads made up the full dataset. Notes on the study in general: Across the chemotherapy interval, each cancer cohort showed higher median generation probability, suggesting thymic rebound. Loss of evenness, beyond lost richness, contributed to age-related TCR diversity decline in cancer patients.

TCR beta rearrangements were amplified from peripheral blood genomic DNA. Rearranged V-D-J TRB sequences were amplified with a mixed TRB-A/B primer pool. In TCRdb, the multiplex PCR reads were re-called with MiXCR into one record per CDR3 protein. The sample holds around 2,900 distinct CDR3 sequences, 20% to 25% seen once. Trimming shortened V by 5 bases and J by 7 bases, and 9 bases separated the two germline ends. CDR1 is MNHNY, CDR2 SVGAGI, per germline (reference sequence). This CDR3 region has 12 residues. Sequenced material: blood. The chain links TRBV6-6 to TRBJ2-1; D is ambiguous. This TCR came from a human donor with a blood cancer. CDR3 sequence reads: CASSLLPNEQFF. The DNA for the CDR3 is TGTGCCAGCAGTCTCCTGCCTAATGAGCAGTTCTTC.